The 12 T cell receptor beta chains reported below all come from one sample, sequenced in a study of T cells in Graves' hyperthyroidism and ophthalmopathy. What was amplified from RNA transcripts were TCR beta CDR3 regions. HTBI primers were used for first-round RT-PCR of the TCR CDR3. TCRdb processed the multiplex PCR reads anew with MiXCR; each CDR3 protein has one entry. The repertoire holds hundreds of thousands of distinct CDR3 sequences, with 46% as singletons. Sequencing was carried out using peripheral blood or thyroid tissue (not recorded which). These receptors were obtained from a woman between 18 and 29 years old with Graves' hyperthyroidism.

This clonotype was counted a few times. V gene TRBV10-3 combines with J gene TRBJ2-2; TRBD2 aligns across 12 bases. The CDR3 is 16 residues long. The germline V gene encodes CDR1 ENHRY and CDR2 SYGVKD. The V and J ends lost 6 bases and 9 bases, in that order; junction bases with no gene match: 11. The CDR3 DNA sequence: TGTGCCATCAGCAGTACAGGACTAGCGGGATACCGGGAGCTGTTTTTT. Protein sequence: CAISSTGLAGYRELFF.

This sequence joins TRBV2 and TRBJ1-1; no reliable D call. Trimming took off 7 bases at V and 3 bases at J, with 12 bases between the two ends. The CDR3 totals 13 residues. The V gene's germline CDR1 is SNHLY and CDR2 FYNNEI. The CDR3 DNA sequence: TGTGCCAGCATGGGTGGGGAGGACACTGAAGCTTTCTTT. Protein sequence: CASMGGEDTEAFF.

This clonotype was found many times. This chain uses TRBV5-6 with TRBJ1-2; 8 bases agree with TRBD1. Losses at the gene ends were 4 bases for V and 7 bases for J; bases not matched to a gene: 12. Looked up from germline, CDR1 is SGHDT and CDR2 is YYEEEE. The CDR3 is 15 residues long. CDR3 DNA sequence: TGTGCCAGCAGCAGATTATCGGCCACAGGGGGTGGCTACACCTTC. Translation gives CASSRLSATGGGYTF.

The rearrangement uses TRBV29-1 and TRBJ1-4; tentatively, D is TRBD1 (6 bases). The length of the CDR3 is 13 residues. Between the trimmed V and J ends, which lost 6 bases and 7 bases, there was a span of 15 bases. Germline V gives CDR1 SQVTM, CDR2 ANQGSEA. The CDR3 sequence is CSVAQGIGEKLFF. The CDR3 DNA reads TGCAGCGTCGCACAGGGTATTGGTGAAAAACTGTTTTTT.

With regard to this clonotype: A read error may account for a junction end that differs from germline. This chain links TRBV24-1 with TRBJ2-7; 8 bases are a match to TRBD2. Gene TRBJ2-5 matches the end of the DNA better, so the J call may be wrong. This CDR3 is 14 amino acids long. Germline CDR1 KGHDR, CDR2 SFDVKD. The DNA of the CDR3 is TGTGCCAGCAGTTACCGGGAGGGCCGGGAGACCCAGTACTTC. Its protein product is CASSYREGRETQYF.

This clonotype was seen a few times. This chain connects TRBV7-8 to TRBJ1-1; D possibly corresponds to TRBD1 (6 bases). Trimming took 5 bases from V and 3 from J, leaving 19 bases between them. This CDR3 spans 16 amino acids. Germline V gene data show CDR1 as SGHVS and CDR2 as FQNEAQ. CDR3 bases: TGTGCCAGCAGCACCATAGGGTGGACAGCCGACACTGAAGCTTTCTTT. Encoded protein: CASSTIGWTADTEAFF.

This clonotype was counted only a few times. The chain couples TRBV5-6 to TRBJ1-1; 10 bases agree with TRBD1. The J segment lost 4 bases and the V segment lost 5 bases, leaving 8 bases of the junction unmatched. Germline CDR1 SGHDT, CDR2 YYEEEE. The CDR3 has 15 amino acids. The CDR3 region is CASSLTGGESTEAFF. The CDR3, as DNA: TGTGCCAGCAGTCTGACAGGGGGCGAGAGCACTGAAGCTTTCTTT.

CDR3 bases: TGTGCCAGCAGTGACCCACGTTCCCTGACTTTC. It yields the protein CASSDPRSLTF. The chain employs TRBV6-4 and TRBJ2-6; D is undetermined. The ends were cut back, 2 bases at V and 15 bases at J, with 8 bases in the middle. This CDR3 is built from 11 residues. Germline lookup yields CDR1 MRHNA and CDR2 SNTAGT.

In the case of this clonotype: A single base separates this from a much larger clone, so it may be a read error. The V and J genes are TRBV19 and TRBJ1-5; weak D call: TRBD1 (5 bases). The CDR3 spans 15 residues. Germline V gene data show CDR1 as LNHDA and CDR2 as SQIVND (reference sequence). The CDR3 sequence: CAGSIGWQGGQPQHF. CDR3 nucleotide sequence: TGTGCCGGTAGTATTGGGTGGCAGGGCGGCCAGCCCCAGCATTTT. The full variable domain, rest sourced from reference TRBV19 and TRBJ1-5, is DGGITQSPKYLFRKEGQNVTLSCEQNLNHDAMYWYRQDPGQGLRLIYYSQIVNDFQKGDIAEGYSVSREKKESFPLTVTSAQKNPTAFYLCAGSIGWQGGQPQHFGDGTRLSIL.

In its sample, this clonotype was seen many times. This chain uses TRBV7-3 with TRBJ1-1, with D possibly TRBD1 on 5 matching bases. The CDR3 contains 14 residues. V was cut by 1 base and J by 4 bases, with 10 bases left in between. CDR1 and CDR2 from the germline V gene are SGHTA and FQGTGA. The CDR3 DNA reads TGTGCCAGCAGCTTAAGAGGGGCTAGCACTGAAGCTTTCTTT. This codes for CASSLRGASTEAFF.

The rearrangement uses TRBV2 and TRBJ1-5; 7 bases are a match to TRBD1. With V trimmed by 5 bases and J by 5 bases, 9 bases remained unmatched. CDR3 length equals 15 residues. Germline CDR1 reads SNHLY; CDR2 reads FYNNEI. The CDR3: CASSLGTDIHQPQHF. The CDR3 DNA follows: TGTGCCAGCAGTTTGGGGACAGATATTCATCAGCCCCAGCATTTT.

The chain is built from TRBV25-1 and TRBJ1-2; possibly TRBD1 for D (6 bases). From germline, CDR1 is MGHDK and CDR2 SYGVNS. Trimming stripped 6 bases from V and 3 bases from J, with 8 bases between. CDR3 length: 12 amino acids. CDR3 residues: CASRRGYYGYTF. CDR3 DNA sequence: TGTGCCAGCAGGAGGGGGTACTATGGCTACACCTTC.